This T cell receptor beta chain was captured in a study of blood T cell repertoires in COVID-19. Study context: Italy, Spain and the United States were the sources of the convalescent and acute COVID-19 samples. In each case, the material was cDNA or gDNA derived from T cells, B-cell-depleted T cells, or PBMCs.

In the study's own analysis: By means of reference gene primer amplification, nucleated cell counts were estimated. The repertoire was sequenced with immunoSEQ multiplex PCR; TCRdb's copy has only in-frame clones and lacks some. The DNA gave D and trimming, while V, J and clone size come from that table. The sample has over 110,000 clones; 65% to 80% are singletons. The CDR3 covers 14 residues. The germline V and J ends were trimmed by 0 bases and 7 bases, with 10 bases remaining between them. In germline, CDR1 is LGHNA, CDR2 YSLEER. This chain uses TRBV4-3 with TRBJ1-5; D call uncertain. The clonotype originates from a man aged 80 or over with acute or convalescent COVID-19. Source material: peripheral blood. Written as DNA, the CDR3 is TGCGCCAGCAGCCAAGATCTTGGAGTGCAGCCCCAGCATTTT. This sequence encodes CASSQDLGVQPQHF.